A single sample gave rise to the 17 T cell receptor beta chains below, sequenced in a study of graft-versus-host responses after intestinal transplantation. Using immunoSEQ multiplex PCR, the repertoire was profiled, and TCRdb retains in-frame clones only, with some absent. The table has around 92,000 clones, about 83% seen once. Source: PBMCs, taken 255 days after intestinal transplant. The receptors shown here come from a human patient who received an intestinal transplant, so some T cells may come from the graft donor.

The V call is TRBV5-6, the J call TRBJ1-1; unclear D gene. This CDR3 is built from 13 residues. Germline V CDR1 and CDR2: SGHDT, YYEEEE. Trimming pared 4 bases from V and 2 bases from J, leaving 9 bases between. As DNA, the CDR3 is TGTGCCAGCAGCCCCCTGGGAAACACTGAAGCTTTCTTT. It encodes CASSPLGNTEAFF.

The chain is built from TRBV28 and TRBJ2-7; TRBD1 matches 11 bases. The CDR3 is 17 residues long. V shed 7 bases, J shed 1 base, and the junction held 12 bases outside the gene matches. CDR1 and CDR2 from the germline V gene are MDHEN and SYDVKM. The CDR3 region has the DNA TGTGCCAGCACTAAACAAGGGGGGACAGGGGGTTCCTACGAGCAGTACTTC. Its translation: CASTKQGGTGGSYEQYF.

This rearrangement joins TRBV9 to TRBJ2-5; 11 bases agree with TRBD2. Germline CDR1 is SGDLS and CDR2 is YYNGEE. CDR3 size: 15 residues. Trimming took 4 bases from V and 2 from J; bases not matched to a gene: 4. The CDR3 DNA reads TGTGCCAGCAGCCCACTAGCGGGAGATCAAGAGACCCAGTACTTC. It codes for CASSPLAGDQETQYF.

This sequence joins TRBV18 and TRBJ1-2; TRBD1 is a possible D gene (5 bases). This CDR3 contains 14 residues. V was shortened by 1 base and J by 6 bases, with 12 bases between the two germline ends. Per germline, CDR1 KGHSH and CDR2 LQKENI. This CDR3 reads CASSPQGSINGYTF. DNA of the CDR3: TGTGCCAGCTCACCACAGGGGTCGATTAATGGCTACACCTTC.

J is TRBJ2-3 and V is TRBV30; D perhaps matches TRBD2 (5 bases). CDR3 length: 15 amino acids. V lost 2 bases to trimming and J lost 2 bases, with 14 bases between them. CDR1 is GTSNPN and CDR2 is SVGIG in the germline V gene (reference sequence). Here the CDR3 reads CAWSRASRPTDTQYF. DNA of the CDR3: TGTGCCTGGAGTCGGGCTAGCCGACCCACAGATACGCAGTATTTT.

This chain links TRBV29-1 with TRBJ2-3; the D gene is possibly TRBD1 (6 bases). V lost 7 bases and J lost 1, with 15 bases in between. Germline CDR1 and CDR2: SQVTM and ANQGSEA. The CDR3 has 14 amino acids. The DNA of the CDR3 is TGCAGCGGTGACAGGTACTTTGGCACAGATACGCAGTATTTT. Translation gives CSGDRYFGTDTQYF.

The J gene is TRBJ2-5, the V gene TRBV5-4; no clear D gene. CDR1 and CDR2 from the germline V gene are SGHNT and YYREEE (reference sequence). The CDR3 contains 13 residues. V lost 4 bases and J 1 base, leaving 8 bases between the germline ends. Here the CDR3 reads CASSTSVQETQYF. The CDR3 DNA reads TGTGCCAGCAGCACGTCCGTCCAAGAGACCCAGTACTTC.

The chain has TRBV28 and TRBJ1-1, with D maybe TRBD1 (5 bases). This CDR3 has 16 amino acids. Germline V gene data show CDR1 as MDHEN and CDR2 as SYDVKM. V gave up 2 bases and J gave up 0 bases, with 13 bases separating them. In DNA, the CDR3 is TGTGCCAGCAGTTTACCCAGGGTGGAGTTGAACACTGAAGCTTTCTTT. Translated: CASSLPRVELNTEAFF.

The rearrangement uses TRBV6-1 and TRBJ1-3; D uncertain. Germline assignment: CDR1 MNHNS and CDR2 SASEGT. The CDR3 is made up of 13 amino acids. V dropped 8 bases and J dropped 0 bases, with 8 bases sitting between them. The CDR3 nucleotides are TGTGCCAGCGTGTACAACTCTGGAAACACCATATATTTT. It yields the protein CASVYNSGNTIYF.

This chain joins TRBV10-1 and TRBJ2-1; unclear D gene. Trimming pared 2 bases from V and 9 bases from J, leaving 5 bases between. The CDR3 consists of 11 residues. The V gene's germline CDR1 is WNHNN and CDR2 SYGVQD (reference sequence). The DNA for the CDR3 is TGCGCCAGCAGTGAGGGTTTTGAGCAGTTCTTC. Protein product: CASSEGFEQFF.

The chain carries TRBV4-1 and TRBJ1-1; possible D gene TRBD1, 5 bases. V dropped 0 bases and J dropped 3 bases, with 20 bases sitting between them. Germline V gives CDR1 MGHRA, CDR2 YSYEKL. The CDR3 sequence is 18 residues long. DNA of the CDR3: TGCGCCAGCAGCCAAGATGGGACGATCGACCCGAAATACACTGAAGCTTTCTTT. Residues: CASSQDGTIDPKYTEAFF.

The rearrangement uses TRBV27 and TRBJ1-1; D may be TRBD1 (5 bases). Trimming cost V 3 bases and J 0 bases, with 14 bases left between them. This CDR3 comprises 16 residues. Germline V lookup: CDR1 MNHEY, CDR2 SMNVEV (reference sequence). The CDR3 loop reads CASSLVQGGMNTEAFF. CDR3 in DNA: TGTGCCAGCAGTTTGGTGCAGGGAGGGATGAACACTGAAGCTTTCTTT.

The genes are TRBV30 and TRBJ2-5; D call uncertain. Germline V CDR1 and CDR2: GTSNPN, SVGIG (reference sequence). Trimming took off 0 bases at V and 2 bases at J, with 7 bases between the two ends. The CDR3 totals 13 residues. CDR3 sequence (DNA): TGTGCCTGGAGTGTACTCGCTCAAGAGACCCAGTACTTC. Translation gives CAWSVLAQETQYF.

V usage is TRBV4-2 and J usage is TRBJ2-1; D not resolved. The CDR3 is made up of 14 amino acids. The germline gives CDR1 LGHNA, CDR2 YNFKEQ. The V gene lost 2 bases and the J gene lost 8 bases, with 13 bases spanning the gap. Here the CDR3 reads CASSQPTPGDEQFF. In DNA form, the CDR3 reads TGTGCCAGCAGCCAACCGACCCCTGGGGATGAGCAGTTCTTC.

Comments on this clone: Other DNA variants within this sample encode the same CDR3. The chain has TRBV6-1 and TRBJ2-7; D gene ambiguous. V was clipped by 4 bases and J by 0 bases, with 7 bases between them. Germline values: CDR1 MNHNS, CDR2 SASEGT. The CDR3 is 13 residues long. DNA for the CDR3: TGTGCCAGCAGTGGGACCCCCTCCTACGAGCAGTACTTC. Its translation is CASSGTPSYEQYF.

This clone was seen only once. V and J are TRBV6-1 and TRBJ1-3, with D uncertain. The CDR3 is 15 residues long. Trimming shortened V by 2 bases and J by 3 bases, and 11 bases separated the two germline ends. Germline V lookup: CDR1 MNHNS, CDR2 SASEGT. CDR3 loop: CASSERQDGGNTIYF. CDR3 in DNA: TGTGCCAGCAGTGAACGGCAGGACGGTGGAAACACCATATATTTT.

The chain combines TRBV7-3 with TRBJ1-1; D ambiguous. The germline gives CDR1 SGHTA, CDR2 FQGTGA. V lost 3 bases and J lost 1, with 9 bases in between. The CDR3 sequence is 14 residues long. The CDR3 bases are TGTGCCAGCAGCTTCGGACTGCAGAACACTGAAGCTTTCTTT. Amino acid sequence: CASSFGLQNTEAFF.